This T cell receptor beta chain was observed in a study of cytomegalovirus exposure and HLA in healthy donors. Study results and caveats: One variant, a missense change in DCLRE1C, was linked in a later analysis to TCR beta V- and J-gene trimming. Near-uniform donor sequencing depth was presumed by presence/absence analyses. Only CMV serostatus was available as immune exposure information. In a later analysis, most CMV-associated TCR beta chains appeared HLA-restricted.

The PCR ran on 60 Vbeta and 13 Jbeta primers. Clones were sequenced by immunoSEQ multiplex PCR, and TCRdb holds only the in-frame ones, with some missing. The specimen's table records 150,000 to 250,000 clones. On this clone: Its antigen is not identified.

Germline loops: CDR1 MNHEY, CDR2 SMNVEV (reference sequence). The CDR3 is 14 residues long. Germline trimming cut 11 bases from V and 6 bases from J; bases unmatched to any gene: 11. This TCR derives from a boy younger than 18 in good health and CMV-seronegative. Sequenced sample: PBMCs. The chain carries TRBV27 and TRBJ2-2; 8 positions match TRBD2. The CDR3 DNA reads as TGTGCCCGACTAGCGAGAATAGCCTCCGGGGAGCTGTTTTTT. Protein sequence: CARLARIASGELFF.